One and the same sample provided the 8 T cell receptor beta chains below, sequenced in a study of CD8+CD57+ T cells in acquired aplastic anemia. Profiling that covered TCR beta VDJ and CDR3 relied on genomic DNA as its template. TCRdb re-called the reads through MiXCR, storing one row per CDR3 protein. The table shows 98,000 or so distinct CDR3 sequences, with about half occurring only once. The material sequenced was sorted CD4+, CD8+, or CD8+CD57+ T cells (not recorded which) from PBMCs. The receptors derive from a human donor in good health, serving as a control.

This chain joins TRBV12-3 or TRBV12-4 and TRBJ2-5; 10 bases are shared with TRBD2. V dropped 4 bases and J dropped 3; count of bases not matched to a gene: 2. This CDR3 comprises 14 residues. This CDR3 is CASSSSGSEETQYF. The DNA for the CDR3 is TGTGCCAGCAGTTCTAGCGGGAGTGAAGAGACCCAGTACTTC.

Remarks on this clonotype: A much larger clonotype is one base distant, so this may be a read error. This chain uses TRBV4-1 with TRBJ1-1; 8 bases align to TRBD1. The CDR3 runs 16 residues. The V gene's germline CDR1 is MGHRA and CDR2 YSYEKL. The CDR3 is CASNQGAGGGGTEAFF. The CDR3 bases are TGCGCCAGCAACCAAGGCGCAGGGGGCGGAGGCACTGAAGCTTTCTTT.

This clonotype was observed once. The rearrangement joins TRBV9 to TRBJ1-6, with no clear D. V lost 2 bases, J lost 10 bases, and 7 bases lay in between. Per the germline V gene, CDR1 is SGDLS and CDR2 is YYNGEE. CDR3 length: 12 residues. CDR3: CASSVYRSPLHF. Written as DNA, the CDR3 is TGTGCCAGCAGCGTGTACCGATCACCCCTCCACTTT.

This rearrangement joins TRBV10-2 to TRBJ2-2; 11 positions match TRBD2. V gave up 0 bases and J gave up 3 bases; unmatched junction bases: 6. Germline CDR1 and CDR2: WSHSY and SAAADI. The CDR3 is made up of 18 amino acids. CDR3 bases: TGCGCCAGCAGTGAGTCTCCTAGCGGGAGGTCGGACACCGGGGAGCTGTTTTTT. Translated: CASSESPSGRSDTGELFF.

In DNA form, the CDR3 reads TGCAGCGCAAGCGGGACAGGGGGCACTGAAGCTTTCTTT. Its translation: CSASGTGGTEAFF. The chain combines TRBV29-1 with TRBJ1-1, with 11 bases lining up with TRBD1. The CDR3 covers 13 residues. The V segment lost 7 bases and the J segment 4 bases; nucleotides outside the gene matches: 5. Germline CDR1 SQVTM, CDR2 ANQGSEA.

The chain is built from TRBV29-1 and TRBJ2-7; tentatively, D is TRBD1 or TRBD2 (6 bases each). The V gene lost 6 bases and the J gene lost 2 bases, with 11 bases spanning the gap. The CDR3 contains 12 residues. Germline V lookup: CDR1 SQVTM, CDR2 ANQGSEA. The CDR3 reads CSVLGGPYEQYF. CDR3 coding DNA: TGCAGCGTACTGGGGGGCCCCTACGAGCAGTACTTC.

J is TRBJ1-2 and V is TRBV7-6, with a possible D match to TRBD1 (5 bases). Trimming stripped 3 bases from V and 4 bases from J, with 15 bases between. Germline-derived CDR1 and CDR2 are SGHVS and FNYEAQ. The CDR3 length is 15 residues. CDR3 amino acids: CASSLGGVSVYGYTF. CDR3 in DNA: TGTGCCAGCAGCTTGGGGGGGGTTTCGGTCTATGGCTACACCTTC.

This chain connects TRBV20-1 to TRBJ2-3; D remains unclear. This CDR3 has 15 amino acids. V shed 0 bases and J shed 7 bases, with 17 bases lying between them. From germline, CDR1 is DFQATT and CDR2 SNEGSKA (reference sequence). The DNA for the CDR3 is TGCAGTGCTAGAGATAAGGAAAAGTCGCTGTATACGCAGTATTTT. Translated: CSARDKEKSLYTQYF.